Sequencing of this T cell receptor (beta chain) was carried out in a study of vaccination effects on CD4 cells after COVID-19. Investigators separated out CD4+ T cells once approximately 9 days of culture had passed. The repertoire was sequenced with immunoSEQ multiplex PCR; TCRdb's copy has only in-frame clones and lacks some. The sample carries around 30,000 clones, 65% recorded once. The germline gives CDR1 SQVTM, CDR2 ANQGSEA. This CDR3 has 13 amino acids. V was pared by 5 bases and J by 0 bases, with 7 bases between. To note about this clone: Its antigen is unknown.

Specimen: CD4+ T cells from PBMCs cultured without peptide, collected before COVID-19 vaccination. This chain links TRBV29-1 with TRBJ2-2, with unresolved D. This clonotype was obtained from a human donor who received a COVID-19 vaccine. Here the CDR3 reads CSVYVPNTGELFF. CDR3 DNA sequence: TGCAGCGTTTATGTTCCGAACACCGGGGAGCTGTTTTTT.